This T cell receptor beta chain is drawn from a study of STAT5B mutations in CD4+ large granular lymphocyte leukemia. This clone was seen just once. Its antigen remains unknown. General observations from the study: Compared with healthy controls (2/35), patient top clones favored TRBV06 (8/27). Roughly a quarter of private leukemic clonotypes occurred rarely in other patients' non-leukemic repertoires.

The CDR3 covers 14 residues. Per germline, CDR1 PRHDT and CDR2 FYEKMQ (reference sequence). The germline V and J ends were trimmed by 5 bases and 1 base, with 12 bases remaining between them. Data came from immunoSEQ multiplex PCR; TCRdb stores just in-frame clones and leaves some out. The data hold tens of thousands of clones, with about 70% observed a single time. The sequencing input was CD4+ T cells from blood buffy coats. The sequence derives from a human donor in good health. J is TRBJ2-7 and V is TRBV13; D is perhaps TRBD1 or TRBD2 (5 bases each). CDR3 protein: CASSHRDLSYEQYF. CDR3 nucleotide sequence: TGTGCCAGCAGCCACCGGGACCTTTCCTACGAGCAGTACTTC.